This entry lists 9 T cell receptor beta chains sequenced from one sample in a study of regulatory T cells in long-lasting Graves disease. The time point is: persistent/refractory GD, antithyroid drugs over 5 years with positive TRAb. The TCR library was made from RNA that had been extracted from PBMCs in TRIzol. Library construction for TCR beta used iRepertoire HTBI primers and Arm-PCR of CDR3 regions. TCRdb reprocessed the multiplex PCR reads with MiXCR, giving one entry per CDR3 protein. The data hold about 460,000 distinct CDR3 sequences, with 20% to 25% observed a single time. The source was peripheral blood mononuclear cells (PBMCs), collected when the disease was refractory, from a patient treated with antithyroid drugs. These receptors all come from a female donor with Graves disease.

This clonotype was recorded many times. This CDR3 is CASSLPQGPNQPQHF. Here the CDR3 DNA reads TGTGCCAGCAGCTTACCCCAGGGGCCTAATCAGCCCCAGCATTTT. This chain connects TRBV7-2 to TRBJ1-5; maybe TRBD1 (6 bases). The V end was cut by 2 bases, the J end by 4 bases, with 12 bases between. CDR1 is SGHTA, CDR2 FQGNSA, per germline. This CDR3 has 15 residues.

This clonotype occurred a few times. The chain uses TRBV5-1 and TRBJ2-7; a possible D gene is TRBD1 (6 bases). The V gene lost 3 bases and the J gene lost 6 bases, with 19 bases spanning the gap. Per germline, CDR1 SGHRS and CDR2 YFSETQ. This CDR3 is 15 amino acids long. CDR3 sequence (DNA): TGCGCCAGCAGCTCGACAGGTGATGGTCTAGCCGAGCAGTACTTC. Translating it yields CASSSTGDGLAEQYF.

The gene calls are TRBV6-1 and TRBJ2-7; D is possibly TRBD2 (5 bases). The CDR3 runs 15 residues. CDR1 and CDR2 from the germline V gene are MNHNS and SASEGT. With 2 bases removed from V and 2 bases from J, the gap between germline ends came to 13 bases. The chain's CDR3 is CASSESTDFPYEQYF. The CDR3 DNA follows: TGTGCCAGCAGTGAATCAACGGACTTTCCCTACGAGCAGTACTTC.

This clonotype came up once. The gene calls are TRBV7-3 and TRBJ1-1; no reliable D call. The CDR3 loop spans 15 amino acids. Trimming removed 1 base at V and 4 bases at J, with 13 bases between. The V gene's germline CDR1 is SGHTA and CDR2 FQGTGA. CDR3 sequence reads: CASSLRGSSSTEAFF. The CDR3 DNA follows: TGTGCCAGCAGCTTAAGAGGATCCTCAAGCACTGAAGCTTTCTTT. Complete variable domain (other parts from reference TRBV7-3 and TRBJ1-1): GAGVSQTPSNKVTEKGKYVELRCDPISGHTALYWYRQSLGQGPEFLIYFQGTGAADDSGLPNDRFFAVRPEGSVSTLKIQRTERGDSAVYLCASSLRGSSSTEAFFGQGTRLTVV.

This clonotype has a count of ten or more. V usage is TRBV27 and J usage is TRBJ2-5; D is possibly TRBD1 (6 bases). V was trimmed by 5 bases and J by 4 bases, leaving 14 bases between them. Germline loops: CDR1 MNHEY, CDR2 SMNVEV (reference sequence). CDR3 length: 14 residues. The CDR3, as DNA: TGTGCCAGCAGTCCACATCGAGGGGGAGAGACCCAGTACTTC. This encodes CASSPHRGGETQYF.

This rearrangement joins TRBV20-1 to TRBJ2-7; the match to TRBD2 covers 11 bases. The germline V gene has CDR1 DFQATT and CDR2 SNEGSKA (reference sequence). V shed 5 bases and J 4 bases; nucleotides not matched to a gene: 4. The CDR3 has 13 residues. CDR3: CSAAGTSGYEQYF. CDR3 coding DNA: TGCAGTGCTGCCGGGACTAGCGGATACGAGCAGTACTTC.

Worth noting for this clonotype: Germline and junction disagree at one end, which may indicate a read error. This chain uses TRBV28 with TRBJ2-4; maybe TRBD2 (6 bases). Germline CDR1 and CDR2: MDHEN and SYDVKM. This CDR3 is built from 14 residues. The CDR3 loop reads CASSLAGLWGSEDF. The CDR3 bases are TGTGCCAGCAGTTTAGCGGGGCTATGGGGCTCCGAAGACTTC.

On this clonotype: Its ends do not fully match the called genes, so a read error is possible. The chain couples TRBV7-9 to TRBJ2-7; tentative D call: TRBD1 (5 bases). Germline V gene lookup returns CDR1 SEHNR and CDR2 FQNEAQ (reference sequence). This CDR3 has 11 amino acids. This CDR3 is CASGDSYGQYF. The CDR3 bases are TGTGCCAGTGGTGACAGCTACGGGCAGTACTTC.

This clonotype was observed a handful of times. The chain recombines TRBV4-3 with TRBJ1-1; D possibly corresponds to TRBD1 (5 bases). The CDR3 covers 16 residues. V gave up 4 bases and J gave up 5 bases, with 20 bases separating them. The germline V gene has CDR1 LGHNA and CDR2 YSLEER. The CDR3 spells CASSLETGKVGTEAFF. The CDR3 nucleotides read TGCGCCAGCAGCCTTGAAACAGGCAAGGTAGGGACTGAAGCTTTCTTT.